The next 7 T cell receptor beta chains were all read from a single sample in a study of human T cells and chemical hapten exposure. The time point here: patch test 1, 2 weeks after DPC sensitization. Stated treatment: therapeutic diphenylcyclopropenone sensitization with weekly scalp DPC. MiXCR, run by TCRdb on the RACE reads, gives a single entry per CDR3 protein. The sample holds about 340,000 distinct CDR3 sequences, approximately 6.9% seen once. The specimen comprised whole blood, sampled in connection with sensitization to the hapten diphenylcyclopropenone (DPC). The receptors stem from a woman between 18 and 29 years old with alopecia areata. Some clones in this sample may be carry-over from other donors' samples.

The chain joins TRBV12-3 or TRBV12-4 to TRBJ1-1; 7 bases agree with TRBD1. The CDR3 has 14 amino acids. J lost 3 bases, V lost 4 bases, and 5 bases had no gene match. Here the CDR3 reads CASSYNRGHTEAFF. The CDR3 region has the DNA TGTGCCAGCAGTTACAACAGGGGTCACACTGAAGCTTTCTTT.

There are a few counts of this clonotype. J is TRBJ2-3 and V is TRBV6-4, with D possibly being TRBD2 (7 bases). Germline V gene data show CDR1 as MRHNA and CDR2 as SNTAGT. Trimming took off 5 bases at V and 4 bases at J, with 19 bases between the two ends. The CDR3 covers 16 residues. The chain's CDR3 is CASSIQGGGLSDTQYF. The CDR3 DNA sequence: TGTGCCAGCAGTATTCAAGGGGGGGGCCTATCAGATACGCAGTATTTT.

This clonotype has a count of ten or more. CDR3 loop: CASSDWTSGAFSYEQYF. As DNA, the CDR3 is TGTGCCAGCAGTGATTGGACTAGCGGGGCATTTTCCTACGAGCAGTACTTC. The gene calls are TRBV6-1 and TRBJ2-7, with 12 bases fitting TRBD2. Germline V gene lookup returns CDR1 MNHNS and CDR2 SASEGT. The CDR3 totals 17 residues. The ends lost 3 bases at V and 1 base at J; junction bases unmatched: 7.

This clonotype was seen a few times. CDR3 bases: TGTGCCAGCAGTTCTTCCTCCGGGACAGGGTGGACTGAAAAACTGTTTTTT. Its protein product is CASSSSSGTGWTEKLFF. The J gene is TRBJ1-4, the V gene TRBV6-5; 9 bases are a match to TRBD1. With 4 bases clipped from V and 7 bases from J, the junction kept 13 bases outside the gene matches. Germline V gives CDR1 MNHEY, CDR2 SVGAGI. There are 17 residues in the CDR3.

This clonotype was recorded many times. J is TRBJ2-6 and V is TRBV4-3; TRBD1 might be the D (5 bases). Germline V gene data show CDR1 as LGHNA and CDR2 as YSLEER. The ends were cut back, 1 base at V and 3 bases at J, with 10 bases in the middle. The CDR3 has 16 residues. In nucleotides, the CDR3 is TGCGCCAGCAGCCAAGCCCAGGGCTTTGGGGCCAACGTCCTGACTTTC. The encoded protein is CASSQAQGFGANVLTF.

The rearrangement links TRBV6-2 or TRBV6-3 to TRBJ2-7, with TRBD1 as a possible D gene (6 bases). Germline-derived CDR1 and CDR2 are MNHEY and SVGEGT. The CDR3 contains 15 residues. Trimming took off 7 bases at V and 0 bases at J, with 16 bases between the two ends. CDR3 residues: CASTTGQYYSYEQYF. The CDR3 coding sequence is TGTGCCAGCACCACCGGACAGTATTACTCCTACGAGCAGTACTTC.

The sample holds many counts of this clonotype. The chain joins TRBV28 to TRBJ2-7; the match to TRBD2 covers 9 bases. Germline-derived CDR1 and CDR2 are MDHEN and SYDVKM. This CDR3 region has 14 residues. V shed 2 bases, J shed 7 bases, and the junction held 6 bases outside the gene matches. The CDR3 is CASSLAGGPGEQYF. The CDR3 DNA is TGTGCCAGCAGTTTAGCGGGGGGGCCCGGTGAGCAGTACTTC.